This TCR beta chain was observed in a study of T cell responses to AZD1222 COVID-19 vaccine. Study outcomes and limitations: It should be noted that donors were predominantly white British and more often female, and clonal diversity was possibly underestimated. Only five or six AZD1222 recipients were seropositive at baseline.

V lost 8 bases, J lost 3 bases, and 12 bases lay in between. CDR3 length equals 13 residues. Germline CDR1 is MNHEY and CDR2 is SMNVEV (reference sequence). To note about this clone: Its antigen is not known.

Repertoires were generated with immunoSEQ multiplex PCR, while TCRdb's copy carries only in-frame clones and drops some. The sample contains 180,000 or so clones, about 88% of which appear only once. Pooled together were second doses at about 4 or about 12 weeks. This chain connects TRBV27 to TRBJ2-3; unclear D gene. The source material was peripheral blood, sampled 28 days after the second AZD1222 dose. The origin of this receptor is an adult who received the AZD1222 COVID-19 vaccine. This chain's CDR3 is CASATHGTDTQYF. In DNA form, the CDR3 reads TGTGCCAGCGCTACCCACGGGACAGATACGCAGTATTTT.